One and the same sample provided the 30 T cell receptor beta chains below, sequenced in a study of control samples from healthy donors and cancer patients. Produced via immunoSEQ multiplex PCR; TCRdb's table is partial and in-frame only. The sample yields about 73,000 clones, approximately 89% seen once. The sample taken for sequencing was PBMCs. The receptor set was obtained from a man in his sixties with lung cancer.

The rearrangement uses TRBV4-1 and TRBJ2-1, with D tentatively TRBD2 (5 bases). This CDR3 comprises 17 residues. CDR1 is MGHRA and CDR2 is YSYEKL in the germline V gene. The ends were cut back, 4 bases at V and 0 bases at J, with 16 bases in the middle. CDR3 in amino acids: CASSLQLSGSSYNEQFF. The CDR3 nucleotides read TGCGCCAGCAGCCTTCAACTGTCGGGGAGCTCCTACAATGAGCAGTTCTTC.

The rearrangement uses TRBV4-1 and TRBJ1-1; tentatively, D is TRBD1 (5 bases). Trimming stripped 0 bases from V and 0 bases from J, with 8 bases between. Germline V gives CDR1 MGHRA, CDR2 YSYEKL. The CDR3 is 15 residues long. As DNA, the CDR3 is TGCGCCAGCAGCCAAGAAAGACAGCTGAACACTGAAGCTTTCTTT. This codes for CASSQERQLNTEAFF.

The chain carries TRBV5-1 and TRBJ1-1; 10 positions agree with TRBD1. Looked up from germline, CDR1 is SGHRS and CDR2 is YFSETQ. V dropped 0 bases and J dropped 6; count of bases not matched to a gene: 5. This CDR3 has 15 residues. CDR3 DNA sequence: TGCGCCAGCAGCTTGGGACAGGGGGCAGGCGCTGAAGCTTTCTTT. It yields the protein CASSLGQGAGAEAFF.

J is TRBJ1-4 and V is TRBV4-1; D remains ambiguous. The CDR3 covers 13 residues. Germline CDR1 MGHRA, CDR2 YSYEKL. Trimming left V 1 base short and J 8 bases short, with 8 bases between. CDR3 in amino acids: CASSQGPFEKLFF. CDR3 DNA sequence: TGCGCCAGCAGCCAAGGACCTTTCGAAAAACTGTTTTTT.

V and J are TRBV7-9 and TRBJ2-3, with D hard to call. CDR3 size: 12 residues. The germline V gene has CDR1 SEHNR and CDR2 FQNEAQ (reference sequence). The V gene lost 6 bases and the J gene lost 2 bases, with 6 bases spanning the gap. Here the CDR3 reads CASRPNTDTQYF. The CDR3 bases are TGTGCCAGCAGACCCAACACAGATACGCAGTATTTT.

There are a few counts of this clone. The rearrangement joins TRBV6-5 to TRBJ1-5, with a tentative D call TRBD1 (5 bases). The germline V and J ends were trimmed by 7 bases and 6 bases, with 13 bases remaining between them. The CDR3 has 13 amino acids. Germline lookup yields CDR1 MNHEY and CDR2 SVGAGI. This chain's CDR3 is CASKETEPQPQHF. In DNA form, the CDR3 reads TGTGCCAGCAAAGAGACAGAGCCTCAGCCCCAGCATTTT.

CDR3 bases: TGTGCCAGCAGACAGGGGTTTTTGACTGAAGCTTTCTTT. This sequence encodes CASRQGFLTEAFF. This chain uses TRBV27 with TRBJ1-1; 7 bases are a match to TRBD1. J lost 5 bases, V lost 6 bases, and 6 bases had no gene match. The CDR3 is 13 amino acids. Germline CDR1 reads MNHEY; CDR2 reads SMNVEV (reference sequence).

V gene TRBV4-1 combines with J gene TRBJ1-2; D remains ambiguous. V was shortened by 0 bases and J by 0 bases, with 23 bases between the two germline ends. The CDR3 consists of 20 residues. The germline CDR1 and CDR2 sequences are MGHRA and YSYEKL. The CDR3 nucleotides are TGCGCCAGCAGCCAAGACAGAGCGAGTCCCGGAATGAGATCTAACTATGGCTACACCTTC. This sequence encodes CASSQDRASPGMRSNYGYTF.

The J gene is TRBJ1-6, the V gene TRBV6-1; 8 nucleotides agree with TRBD1. The junction had 5 bases not matched to a gene; V was cut back by 1 base and J by 9 bases. The CDR3 is 15 amino acids. The V gene's germline CDR1 is MNHNS and CDR2 SASEGT. CDR3 sequence (DNA): TGTGCCAGCAGTGAAGGGACAGGGAGGAGTTCACCCCTCCACTTT. Protein product: CASSEGTGRSSPLHF.

The rearrangement uses TRBV25-1 and TRBJ2-2, with a possible D match to TRBD1 (5 bases). Germline CDR1 is MGHDK and CDR2 is SYGVNS. V was shortened by 9 bases and J by 7 bases, with 12 bases between the two germline ends. This CDR3 spans 12 amino acids. DNA of the CDR3: TGTGCCAGTAACCAGGGTCTCGGGGAGCTGTTTTTT. Its protein product is CASNQGLGELFF.

The chain joins TRBV7-9 to TRBJ1-6; D is perhaps TRBD1 (6 bases). The V gene's germline CDR1 is SEHNR and CDR2 FQNEAQ (reference sequence). CDR3 size: 15 residues. V was clipped by 3 bases and J by 7 bases, with 13 bases between them. This CDR3 is CASSFGGGHNSPLHF. CDR3 nucleotides: TGTGCCAGCAGCTTTGGGGGGGGACACAATTCACCCCTCCACTTT.

The rearrangement uses TRBV5-8 and TRBJ2-1; 10 positions agree with TRBD2. This CDR3 comprises 17 residues. Per germline, CDR1 SGHTS and CDR2 YDEGEE. The junction had 5 bases not matched to a gene; V was cut back by 0 bases and J by 2 bases. The DNA of the CDR3 is TGTGCCAGCAGCTTGGGGCTAGCGGGGGACGCCTACAATGAGCAGTTCTTC. It encodes CASSLGLAGDAYNEQFF.

V usage is TRBV5-1 and J usage is TRBJ1-2; 7 bases are a match to TRBD1. V shed 2 bases and J 4 bases; nucleotides not matched to a gene: 14. Germline values: CDR1 SGHRS, CDR2 YFSETQ. There are 17 residues in the CDR3. The CDR3 protein is CASSFGDSGVIGYGYTF. The CDR3 region has the DNA TGCGCCAGCAGCTTTGGGGACAGTGGCGTTATAGGCTATGGCTACACCTTC.

This chain joins TRBV4-1 and TRBJ2-7; unclear D gene. This CDR3 has 16 residues. Trimming removed 2 bases at V and 0 bases at J, with 14 bases between. Germline V gene lookup returns CDR1 MGHRA and CDR2 YSYEKL. The CDR3 loop reads CASSQTHQVPSYEQYV. The CDR3 DNA reads TGCGCCAGCAGCCAAACTCATCAGGTGCCCTCCTACGAGCAGTACGTC.

Here the CDR3 reads CASSTSRDSPLHF. The CDR3, as DNA: TGTGCCAGCAGCACCTCCAGGGATTCACCCCTCCACTTT. This chain uses TRBV7-3 with TRBJ1-6; D possibly corresponds to TRBD1 (5 bases). The CDR3 spans 13 residues. Trimming shortened V by 5 bases and J by 8 bases, and 10 bases separated the two germline ends. Germline CDR1 and CDR2: SGHTA and FQGTGA.

This chain connects TRBV24-1 to TRBJ2-2; no definite D call. Trimming pared 3 bases from V and 7 bases from J, leaving 17 bases between. This CDR3 comprises 16 residues. Germline loops: CDR1 KGHDR, CDR2 SFDVKD. DNA of the CDR3: TGTGCCACCAGTGATAGTTTTTCTGGTTTAGGCGGGGAGCTGTTTTTT. Translation gives CATSDSFSGLGGELFF.

The rearrangement joins TRBV6-6 to TRBJ2-7; possibly TRBD1 for D (6 bases). Trimming left V 2 bases short and J 4 bases short, with 12 bases between. The CDR3 consists of 14 residues. Germline V CDR1 and CDR2: MNHNY, SVGAGI (reference sequence). CDR3 sequence: CASSYSQGQYEQYF. Written as DNA, the CDR3 is TGTGCCAGCAGTTACAGCCAGGGGCAATACGAGCAGTACTTC.

This clone has just one count. The chain links TRBV25-1 to TRBJ2-3; D is perhaps TRBD1 (5 bases). V dropped 1 base and J dropped 2 bases, with 10 bases sitting between them. The CDR3 spans 15 residues. CDR1 is MGHDK, CDR2 SYGVNS, per germline. CDR3 protein: CASSESMTATDTQYF. As DNA, the CDR3 is TGTGCCAGCAGTGAATCAATGACAGCCACAGATACGCAGTATTTT.

The rearrangement joins TRBV4-1 to TRBJ2-1; TRBD1 matches 7 bases. Germline loops: CDR1 MGHRA, CDR2 YSYEKL. After removal of 0 bases from V and 2 bases from J, the junction contained 7 bases not matched to a gene. CDR3 length: 17 residues. CDR3 sequence reads: CASSQEDLGQAYNEQFF. In nucleotides, the CDR3 is TGCGCCAGCAGCCAAGAAGATCTCGGACAGGCCTACAATGAGCAGTTCTTC.

The chain is built from TRBV5-6 and TRBJ2-2; 9 positions agree with TRBD1. The CDR3 is 15 amino acids. Germline CDR1 and CDR2: SGHDT and YYEEEE. J was trimmed by 5 bases and V by 2 bases; bases with no gene match: 4. The CDR3 loop reads CASSFGTGRTGELFF. CDR3 in DNA: TGTGCCAGCAGCTTCGGGACAGGGAGGACCGGGGAGCTGTTTTTT.

This clone was observed a single time. The same CDR3 is also encoded by other DNA sequences in this sample. The chain recombines TRBV18 with TRBJ2-2; D is unresolved. The CDR3 runs 13 residues. Germline assignment: CDR1 KGHSH and CDR2 LQKENI. Between the trimmed V and J ends, which lost 3 bases and 1 base, there was a span of 3 bases. DNA for the CDR3: TGTGCCAGCTCACCTGTGAACACCGGGGAGCTGTTTTTT. Its protein product is CASSPVNTGELFF.

This clone was detected once. This sequence joins TRBV7-2 and TRBJ1-2; D is uncertain. The ends were cut back, 7 bases at V and 0 bases at J, with 9 bases in the middle. CDR1 and CDR2 (germline): SGHTA, FQGNSA. The length of the CDR3 is 13 residues. CDR3 residues: CASTGRSNYGYTF. The CDR3 coding sequence is TGTGCCAGCACTGGGAGGTCTAACTATGGCTACACCTTC.

Only one count was recorded for this clone. The V call is TRBV21-1, the J call TRBJ1-3. TRBV21-1 has pseudogene status. The CDR3 is made up of 14 amino acids. The CDR3 DNA follows: TGTGCCAGCAGCCTCTTAGGGTCTGGAAACACCATATATTTT. Translated: CASSLLGSGNTIYF.

This rearrangement joins TRBV7-2 to TRBJ1-5; D is possibly TRBD1 (5 bases). Trimming left V 5 bases short and J 0 bases short, with 11 bases between. Germline-derived CDR1 and CDR2 are SGHTA and FQGNSA. The CDR3 contains 15 residues. CDR3 loop: CASSADSISNQPQHF. The CDR3 DNA is TGTGCCAGCAGCGCAGACAGTATTAGCAATCAGCCCCAGCATTTT.

The CDR3: CATSGPLPTGDTQYF. In DNA, the CDR3 is TGTGCCACCAGTGGCCCTCTACCAACAGGAGATACGCAGTATTTT. The rearrangement links TRBV24-1 to TRBJ2-3; tentatively, D is TRBD1 (5 bases). CDR3 size: 15 residues. V gave up 5 bases and J gave up 5 bases, with 16 bases separating them. Looked up from germline, CDR1 is KGHDR and CDR2 is SFDVKD.

V is TRBV20-1 and J is TRBJ1-4; D unresolved. Germline V gene lookup returns CDR1 DFQATT and CDR2 SNEGSKA (reference sequence). The CDR3 is 14 amino acids. V was clipped by 3 bases and J by 5 bases, with 13 bases between them. DNA of the CDR3: TGCAGTGCTAGTGTGGCAGCGAGAAATGAAAAACTGTTTTTT. It yields the protein CSASVAARNEKLFF.

The chain uses TRBV7-9 and TRBJ2-5; unclear D gene. Germline V gene data show CDR1 as SEHNR and CDR2 as FQNEAQ (reference sequence). The CDR3 runs to 11 residues. V was shortened by 5 bases and J by 1 base, with 2 bases between the two germline ends. The CDR3 reads CASSAQETQYF. The CDR3 DNA is TGTGCCAGCAGCGCCCAAGAGACCCAGTACTTC.

The rearrangement joins TRBV6-5 to TRBJ2-2; D is unclear. The CDR3 has 15 residues. Trimming took 7 bases from V and 2 from J, leaving 14 bases between them. CDR1 and CDR2 (germline): MNHEY, SVGAGI. CDR3 region: CASTKGTFNTGELFF. The CDR3 coding sequence is TGTGCCAGCACCAAGGGCACCTTTAACACCGGGGAGCTGTTTTTT.

The chain is built from TRBV7-9 and TRBJ2-3; D is perhaps TRBD1 or TRBD2 (6 bases each). Germline V CDR1 and CDR2: SEHNR, FQNEAQ (reference sequence). Deletions cut 5 bases from V and 1 base from J, with 13 bases between. The CDR3 totals 15 residues. CDR3 nucleotide sequence: TGTGCCAGCAGCCTACAGGGACTGGGCACAGATACGCAGTATTTT. It codes for CASSLQGLGTDTQYF.

This chain links TRBV5-1 with TRBJ2-2; the D call may be TRBD1 or TRBD2 (5 bases each). The CDR3 sequence is 16 residues long. V was pared by 3 bases and J by 0 bases, with 12 bases between. From germline, CDR1 is SGHRS and CDR2 YFSETQ. The CDR3 region has the DNA TGCGCCAGCAGCTGGTGGGACCTCACGAACACCGGGGAGCTGTTTTTT. Translation gives CASSWWDLTNTGELFF. The entire variable domain, with the rest obtained from reference TRBV5-1 and TRBJ2-2, is as follows: KAGVTQTPRYLIKTRGQQVTLSCSPISGHRSVSWYQQTPGQGLQFLFEYFSETQRNKGNFPGRFSGRQFSNSRSEMNVSTLELGDSALYLCASSWWDLTNTGELFFGEGSRLTVL.